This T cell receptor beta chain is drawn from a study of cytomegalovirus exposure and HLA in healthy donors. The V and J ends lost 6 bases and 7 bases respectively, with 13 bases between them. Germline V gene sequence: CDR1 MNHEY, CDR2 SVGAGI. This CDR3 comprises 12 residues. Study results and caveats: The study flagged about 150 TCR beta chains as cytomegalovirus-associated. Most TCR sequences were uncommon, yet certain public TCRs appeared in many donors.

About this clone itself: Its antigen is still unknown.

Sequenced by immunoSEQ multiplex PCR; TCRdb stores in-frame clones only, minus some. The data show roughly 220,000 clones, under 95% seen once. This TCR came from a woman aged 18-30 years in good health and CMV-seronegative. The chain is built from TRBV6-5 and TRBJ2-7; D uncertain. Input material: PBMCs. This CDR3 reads CASRRFEEEQYF. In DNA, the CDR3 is TGTGCCAGCAGGCGGTTTGAGGAAGAGCAGTACTTC.